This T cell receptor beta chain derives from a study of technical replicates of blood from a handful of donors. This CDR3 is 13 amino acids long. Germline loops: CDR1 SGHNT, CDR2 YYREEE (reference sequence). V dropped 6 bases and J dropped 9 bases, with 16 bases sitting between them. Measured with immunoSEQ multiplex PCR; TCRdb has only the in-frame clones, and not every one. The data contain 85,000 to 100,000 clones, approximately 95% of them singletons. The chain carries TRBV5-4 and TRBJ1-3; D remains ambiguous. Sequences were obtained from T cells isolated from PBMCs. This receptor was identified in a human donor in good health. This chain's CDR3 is CASTAGGEGTIYF. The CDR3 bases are TGTGCCAGCACCGCCGGAGGCGAGGGCACCATATATTTT. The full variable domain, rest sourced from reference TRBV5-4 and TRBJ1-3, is ETGVTQSPTHLIKTRGQQVTLRCSSQSGHNTVSWYQQALGQGPQFIFQYYREEENGRGNFPPRFSGLQFPNYSSELNVNALELDDSALYLCASTAGGEGTIYFGEGSWLTVV.